This is a list of T cell receptor beta chains from one sample in a study of beta chain features in type 1 diabetes. The repertoire was sequenced with immunoSEQ multiplex PCR; TCRdb's copy has only in-frame clones and lacks some. The table includes 130,000 to 150,000 clones, under 11% detected once. The sequenced sample was naive CD4+ T cells from blood. The receptors derive from a man younger than 35 in good health. Both conserved end residues are part of each CDR3. D genes are given only for firm matches.

>TRBJ2-5|TRBD2|TRBV7-9
CASSLMRGGANTQYF
>TRBJ1-5|NA|TRBV27
CASSPAGVNQPQHF
>TRBJ2-7|NA|TRBV30
CAWSVSTSSYEQYF
>TRBJ2-3|TRBD2|TRBV18
CASSRRAGGNTDTQYF
>TRBJ2-1|NA|TRBV7-8
CASSPWGRNEQFF
>TRBJ1-5|NA|TRBV6-5
CASSYSSTGRNQPQHF
>TRBJ2-3|NA|TRBV11-3
CASSPGGDTQYF
>TRBJ2-7|TRBD2|TRBV7-2
CASSFSGGHPSSYEQYF
>TRBJ2-7|TRBD1|TRBV7-2
CASSSFLGTVSYEQYF
>TRBJ2-3|NA|TRBV6-5
CASSYGRGKDTQYF
>TRBJ1-5|NA|TRBV10-2
CASSESSRNQPQHF
>TRBJ2-4|TRBD2|TRBV6-5
CASRASGGQGNIQYF
>TRBJ2-1|TRBD2|TRBV5-1
CASKGGGGFSYNEQFF
>TRBJ2-1|TRBD2|TRBV5-4
CASSLGGGGSGSLYNEQFF
>TRBJ2-3|NA|TRBV7-8
CASGPLDTQYF
>TRBJ2-1|NA|TRBV2
CASTSGYEQFF
>TRBJ1-1|NA|TRBV6-5
CASSVERYTEAFF